The 3 T cell receptor beta chains presented below share a single source sample, sequenced in a study of blood T cell repertoires in COVID-19. Method: immunoSEQ multiplex PCR; TCRdb's copy keeps in-frame clones and lacks some. The sample shows some 200,000 clones, around 83% of them seen only once. Sequencing was done on a sample of peripheral blood. All receptors derive from a woman aged 40 to 50 with acute or convalescent COVID-19.

This clone showed up many times. CDR3 in amino acids: CAAAFGETQYF. Here the CDR3 DNA reads TGTGCCGCGGCCTTTGGTGAGACCCAGTACTTC. V and J are TRBV6-6 and TRBJ2-5; no definite D call. Trimming shortened V by 11 bases and J by 5 bases, and 12 bases separated the two germline ends. Germline V gene data show CDR1 as MNHNY and CDR2 as SVGAGI (reference sequence). This CDR3 is built from 11 residues.

The chain couples TRBV18 to TRBJ2-5, with TRBD1 as a possible D gene (6 bases). V was clipped by 4 bases and J by 5 bases, with 20 bases between them. The germline gives CDR1 KGHSH, CDR2 LQKENI. This CDR3 has 16 amino acids. The CDR3 DNA reads TGTGCCAGCTCACTTACTTACAGGGACCGTGGGGAGACCCAGTACTTC. It translates to CASSLTYRDRGETQYF.

The gene calls are TRBV12-3 or TRBV12-4 and TRBJ1-6; 7 bases map to TRBD1. Losses at the gene ends were 8 bases for V and 10 bases for J; bases not matched to a gene: 5. The CDR3 extends over 12 amino acids. This CDR3 is CASCTRGSPLHF. In DNA, the CDR3 is TGTGCCAGCTGCACCAGGGGGTCACCCCTCCACTTT.